This TCR beta chain is from a study of control samples from healthy donors and cancer patients. The method was immunoSEQ multiplex PCR; TCRdb's version includes in-frame clones alone and lacks a portion of them. The sample carries fewer than 300,000 clones, around 79% recorded once. V was pared by 8 bases and J by 4 bases, with 7 bases of the junction left unmatched. The CDR3 has 14 residues. CDR1 MDHEN and CDR2 SYDVKM come from the germline V gene. This clonotype was sampled from a woman in her sixties with lung cancer. Material: PBMCs. The V call is TRBV28, the J call TRBJ1-2; 10 nucleotides match TRBD1. The CDR3 nucleotides read TGTGCCAGCTATAAGAGGACAGGGGGCTATGGCTACACCTTC. Amino acid sequence: CASYKRTGGYGYTF.